This TCR beta chain was sequenced in a study of neurological immune-mediated disorders. The CDR3 covers 18 residues. Germline V gene lookup returns CDR1 MNHNY and CDR2 SVGAGI (reference sequence). Trimming removed 6 bases from V and 0 bases from J, with 20 bases in between. TCRdb analysed the 5' RACE reads with MiXCR anew, one entry per CDR3 protein. The sample includes 90,000 to 100,000 distinct CDR3 sequences, roughly 3.5% of them seen just once. This clonotype was found a few times. Input material: PBMCs. The sequence derives from a woman younger than 30 with multiple sclerosis. This chain joins TRBV6-6 and TRBJ1-4, with a possible D match to TRBD1 (5 bases). CDR3 coding DNA: TGTGCCAGCAGGGGAGGAGGGACTAGTTTTGCAACTAATGAAAAACTGTTTTTT. It codes for CASRGGGTSFATNEKLFF.